These T cell receptor beta chains were read from a single sample in a study of metastatic and nonmetastatic thyroid tumors. With MiXCR, TCRdb called clones anew from the PCR reads. The table has fewer than 25,000 clones, less than 20% seen once. The sequencing input was adjacent normal tissue. These receptor sequences come from a male donor with papillary thyroid cancer or a benign thyroid nodule (not recorded which). Some clones in this sample may be carry-over from other donors' samples. Each CDR3 is given with its conserved first and last residue. Each record gives: clone size, D gene, V gene, J gene, CDR3 DNA, CDR3 protein. D genes are given only for firm matches. Clone size is stated in some rows and not others, as once, few, many or a class when expanded.

>many|TRBD1|TRBV20-1|TRBJ1-5
TGCAGTGCTCGGGACAGGGGACACCAGCCCCAGCATTTT
CSARDRGHQPQHF
>-|TRBD2|TRBV20-1|TRBJ2-7
TGCAGTGCTAGAGGTCGGGGGGGCGGGTTCCAGAACGAGCAGTACTTC
CSARGRGGGFQNEQYF
>many|-|TRBV28|TRBJ2-1
TGTGCCAGCAGAATAGGGACTGGGAGTCACAATGAGCAGTTCTTC
CASRIGTGSHNEQFF
>medium-sized|TRBD1|TRBV28|TRBJ1-3
TGTGCCAGCAGGACAGGGGCTGGAAACACCATATATTTT
CASRTGAGNTIYF
>many|-|TRBV24-1|TRBJ2-5
TGTGCCACCAGTGATACGGGACCCCTACAAGAGACCCAGTACTTC
CATSDTGPLQETQYF
>many|-|TRBV20-1|TRBJ1-2
TGCAGTGCTAGTCCCACCCGGACAGATCGTGGCTACACCTTC
CSASPTRTDRGYTF
>medium-sized|-|TRBV28|TRBJ1-2
TGTGCCAGCAGCTACCGAGGCCAGGGTCGGGGCTTC
CASSYRGQGRGF
>many|TRBD1|TRBV20-1|TRBJ2-5
TGCAGTGCTAGAAAAGGGACAGGGGAAGAGACCCAGTACTTC
CSARKGTGEETQYF
>-|TRBD1|TRBV7-3|TRBJ1-6
TGTGCCAGCAGCTCCACCGGGACAGGGGGCTCACCCCTCCACTTT
CASSSTGTGGSPLHF
>few|-|TRBV6-1|TRBJ2-3
TGTGCCAGCAGTGAAGGGAATGCTGGCACAGATACGCAGTATTTT
CASSEGNAGTDTQYF
>medium-sized|-|TRBV12-3/TRBV12-4|TRBJ2-3
TGTGCCAGCAGTTCAGAAGAAACTAGCACAGATACGCAGTATTTT
CASSSEETSTDTQYF
>many|-|TRBV29-1|TRBJ1-2
TGCAGCGTCCTAAGGGCAGGGACTAACTATGGCTACACCTTC
CSVLRAGTNYGYTF
>-|-|TRBV20-1|TRBJ1-5
TGCAGTGCTGTATATTCAGGACGCAATCAGCCCCAGCATTTT
CSAVYSGRNQPQHF
>many|-|TRBV12-3/TRBV12-4|TRBJ2-2
TGTGCCAGCAGTTTGGCTGCCGGGGAGCTGTTTTTT
CASSLAAGELFF
>many|-|TRBV7-6|TRBJ2-2
TGTGCCAGCAGCTTAGACGGGAACACCGGGGAGCTGTTTTTT
CASSLDGNTGELFF
>many|-|TRBV7-2|TRBJ1-2
TGTGCCAGCAGCTTATCAGGATGGAGCGCCGGTGGCTACACCTTC
CASSLSGWSAGGYTF
>medium-sized|-|TRBV6-5|TRBJ2-1
TGTGCCAGCAGTTACGATCTTAGCTCCTACAATGAGCAGTTCTTC
CASSYDLSSYNEQFF
>-|-|TRBV7-9|TRBJ1-1
TGTGCCAGCAGCCACGTGGACAGTGAAGCTTTCTTT
CASSHVDSEAFF
>medium-sized|-|TRBV12-3/TRBV12-4|TRBJ1-1
TGTGCCAGCAGTTTCGAAGCGGGGGGCACTGAAGCTTTCTTT
CASSFEAGGTEAFF
>medium-sized|-|TRBV12-3/TRBV12-4|TRBJ2-1
TGTGCCAGCAGTTTAGAGACAGGCTCAGTCAATGAGCAGTTCTTC
CASSLETGSVNEQFF
>-|-|TRBV20-1|TRBJ1-1
TGCAGTGCTAGCGGGGGCGCGGGTGCTGAAGCTTTCTTT
CSASGGAGAEAFF
>-|TRBD2|TRBV7-2|TRBJ2-1
TGTGCCAGCAGCTTAGCTCCGGGACTAGTGGGGGAGGGTGATCAGTTCTTC
CASSLAPGLVGEGDQFF
>many|-|TRBV7-8|TRBJ2-2
TGTGCCAGCAGCTTTTATCTAGGTCGCACCGGGGAGCTGTTTTTT
CASSFYLGRTGELFF
>many|TRBD1|TRBV9|TRBJ2-1
TGTGCCAGCAGCGCCCCGGGACAGGGGCGCCTCAATGAGCAGTTCTTC
CASSAPGQGRLNEQFF
>few|-|TRBV6-1|TRBJ1-2
TGTGCCAGCAGGCAGGGTTTTAACTATGGCTACACCTTC
CASRQGFNYGYTF
>-|-|TRBV20-1|TRBJ1-3
TGCAGTGCCCGAATAGAAAGGGGGAACTCTGGAAACACCATATATTTT
CSARIERGNSGNTIYF
>many|-|TRBV6-5|TRBJ1-1
TGTGCCAGCAGTTACGCCAGGGAGTACGCTGAAGCTTTCTTT
CASSYAREYAEAFF
>many|-|TRBV19|TRBJ1-5
TGTGCCAGTAGTATTGGAGGGGTGGGCAATCAGCCCCAGCATTTT
CASSIGGVGNQPQHF
>many|-|TRBV5-4|TRBJ2-3
TGTGCCAGCAGCTTGTCGGGCTTTCCGGAGACAGATACGCAGTATTTT
CASSLSGFPETDTQYF
>few|-|TRBV29-1|TRBJ1-4
TGCAGCGTTGGTCGGGGGTTGAATAATGAAAAACTGTTTTTT
CSVGRGLNNEKLFF
>medium-sized|-|TRBV20-1|TRBJ1-1
TGCAGTGCTAGCCGGCAGGGCCAAGCTTTCTTT
CSASRQGQAFF
>-|-|TRBV18|TRBJ2-2
TGTGCCAGTTCGCCCGGGACTGGGACCCGGGAGCTGTTTTTT
CASSPGTGTRELFF
>many|TRBD1|TRBV11-2|TRBJ1-5
TGTGCCAGCAGCTTAGGGGACAGTGGTAATCAGCCCCAGCATTTT
CASSLGDSGNQPQHF
>medium-sized|-|TRBV11-2|TRBJ2-7
TGTGCCAGCAGCGACAGCCTCGAGACCAGCTCCTACGAGCAGTACTTC
CASSDSLETSSYEQYF
>medium-sized|-|TRBV12-3/TRBV12-4|TRBJ2-3
TGTGCCAGCACCCGGAGCACAGATACGCAGTATTTT
CASTRSTDTQYF
>-|-|TRBV5-1|TRBJ2-2
TGCGCCAGCAGCTACCTCTCCACCACCGGTGAGCTTTTTTTT
CASSYLSTTGELFF
>many|-|TRBV4-1|TRBJ1-4
TGCGCCAGCAGCCAAGTAGGGGGTTCGACTGAAAAACTGTTTTTT
CASSQVGGSTEKLFF
>medium-sized|-|TRBV12-5|TRBJ1-1
TGTGCTAGTGGTTTCGGGGGGTCGGAAGCTTTCTTT
CASGFGGSEAFF
>-|-|TRBV11-2|TRBJ2-2
TGTGCCAGCAGCTTAGGGGGGAGTTCGGGATACGCCGGGGAGCTGTTTTTT
CASSLGGSSGYAGELFF
>-|TRBD1|TRBV11-3|TRBJ1-4
TGTGCCAGCAGCTTCGCCCCCTCCGGGACAGCGGCCGAAAAACTGTTTTTT
CASSFAPSGTAAEKLFF
>many|TRBD1|TRBV27|TRBJ1-5
TGTGCCAGCAGACCGGGGACAGGAAGCATTCAGCCCCAGCATTTC
CASRPGTGSIQPQHF
>many|-|TRBV9|TRBJ2-3
TGTGCCAGCAGCGTAGGGGCTATTGAATCCCGGGCAGATACGCAGTATTTT
CASSVGAIESRADTQYF
>many|-|TRBV15|TRBJ2-2
TGTGCCACCAGCAGAGATGGGGCCGGGGAGCTGTTTTTT
CATSRDGAGELFF
>many|-|TRBV19|TRBJ2-2
TGTGCCAGTAGTACCGAGGGACAATACACCGGGGAGCTGTTTTTT
CASSTEGQYTGELFF
>many|-|TRBV18|TRBJ1-4
TGTGCCAGCTCAGTGTCGGGGAATGAAAAACTGTTTTTT
CASSVSGNEKLFF
>-|TRBD2|TRBV11-2|TRBJ2-7
TGTGCCAGCAGCTTAGAGCCAGCGGGGGAGCAGTACTTC
CASSLEPAGEQYF
>-|TRBD1|TRBV28|TRBJ2-7
TGTGCCATCCCAGACAGGGCTTCCTACGAGCAGTACTTC
CAIPDRASYEQYF
>-|-|TRBV5-6|TRBJ1-3
TGTTCCAGCAGCTTGGCCCTCGGGTATACCTCTGGAAACACCATATATTTT
CSSSLALGYTSGNTIYF
>many|-|TRBV5-4|TRBJ2-5
TGTGCCAGCAGCCACAGGGACCGGGGGACCCAGTACTTC
CASSHRDRGTQYF
>many|-|TRBV7-2|TRBJ2-3
TGTGCCAGCAGCAAGTCGGGCAGCACAGATACGCAGTATTTT
CASSKSGSTDTQYF
>many|TRBD1|TRBV27|TRBJ2-1
TGTGCCAGCAGAGACAGGGTCGGGAATGAGCAGTTCTTC
CASRDRVGNEQFF
>few|TRBD2|TRBV27|TRBJ2-1
TGTGCCAGCAGTCCCGCAACGGGACTAGCGTCCTACAATGAGCAGTTCTTC
CASSPATGLASYNEQFF
>medium-sized|-|TRBV30|TRBJ1-2
TGTGCCTGGAGTGTAAAGTCTGACTGCACCTTC
CAWSVKSDCTF
>medium-sized|-|TRBV6-5|TRBJ1-5
TGTGCCAGCAGTTACGTGTCCGGTCAGCCCCAGCATTTT
CASSYVSGQPQHF
>medium-sized|-|TRBV6-1|TRBJ1-1
TGTGCCAGCAGCTACGGGACTAATGTGGCTGAAGCTTTCTTT
CASSYGTNVAEAFF
>many|TRBD1|TRBV30|TRBJ2-7
TGTGCCTGGAAAGGGACAGGGAAAAGGACCTCCTACGAGCAGTACTTC
CAWKGTGKRTSYEQYF
>many|TRBD1|TRBV9|TRBJ2-7
TGTGCCAGCAGCGCCCCGGGACAGGGGGTCTACGAGCAGTACTTC
CASSAPGQGVYEQYF
>many|-|TRBV7-9|TRBJ2-7
TGTGCCAGCAGCTCCACAGGAGGCAACGAGCAGTACTTC
CASSSTGGNEQYF
>many|-|TRBV2|TRBJ1-1
TGTGCCAGAGACACTGAAGCTTTCTTT
CARDTEAFF
>medium-sized|-|TRBV6-1|TRBJ2-2
TGTGCCTCCCGGGACACGCACACCGGGGAGCTGTTTTTT
CASRDTHTGELFF